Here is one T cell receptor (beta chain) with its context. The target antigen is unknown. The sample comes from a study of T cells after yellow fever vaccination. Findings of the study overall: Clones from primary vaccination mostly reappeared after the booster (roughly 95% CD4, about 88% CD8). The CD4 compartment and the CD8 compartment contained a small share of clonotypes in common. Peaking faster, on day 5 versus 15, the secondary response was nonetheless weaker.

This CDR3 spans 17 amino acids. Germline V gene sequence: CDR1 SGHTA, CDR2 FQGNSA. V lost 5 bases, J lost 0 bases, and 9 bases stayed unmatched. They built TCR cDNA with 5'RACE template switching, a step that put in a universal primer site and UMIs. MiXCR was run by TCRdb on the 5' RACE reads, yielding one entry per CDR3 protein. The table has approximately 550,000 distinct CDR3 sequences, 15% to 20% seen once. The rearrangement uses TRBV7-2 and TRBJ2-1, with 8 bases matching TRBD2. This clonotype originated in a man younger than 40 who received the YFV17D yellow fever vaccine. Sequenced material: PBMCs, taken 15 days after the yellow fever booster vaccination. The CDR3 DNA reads TGTGCCAGCAGCAATCTAGCGGGTAGGAGCTCCTACAATGAGCAGTTCTTC. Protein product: CASSNLAGRSSYNEQFF.